A selection of T cell receptor beta chains follows, all from one sample in a study of immune characterization of retroperitoneal liposarcoma. TCRdb re-called the PCR reads with MiXCR, one entry per CDR3 protein. The data show some 9,300 distinct CDR3 sequences, with more than 25% seen just once and about 21% held by the top ten. The sequencing sample was made of blood. These receptors came from a male donor with retroperitoneal liposarcoma. The CDR3 runs from the conserved cysteine through the conserved F or W. A D gene is named only where the DNA matches it firmly. Clone sizes are given selectively: once, few, many, or a class where the clone is expanded.

j_gene,v_gene,abundance,d_gene,CDR3nt,CDR3aa
TRBJ2-2,TRBV6-1,many,-,TGTGCCAGCATCCAGAGGCCCGGGGAGCTGTTTTTT,CASIQRPGELFF
TRBJ2-7,TRBV6-1,few,-,TGTGCCAGCAGTGAAGAGGGATCTTTCGAGCAGTACTTC,CASSEEGSFEQYF
TRBJ2-1,TRBV6-1,few,TRBD2,TGTGCCAGCAGCCCCTCGGGTCGTAGCGGGATATATAATGAGCAGTTCTTC,CASSPSGRSGIYNEQFF
TRBJ2-3,TRBV6-1,medium-sized,TRBD1,TGTGCCAGCAGACCGGACCGTTCAGGGGGTACGCAGTATTTT,CASRPDRSGGTQYF
TRBJ1-2,TRBV4-2,-,-,TGTGCCAGCAGCCAAGATCGCAAGGGAGGCGGCTACACCTTC,CASSQDRKGGGYTF
TRBJ2-2,TRBV7-6,few,-,TGTGCCAGCAGCATGAGTGGCGGGCATGCGAACACCGGGGAGCTGTTTTTT,CASSMSGGHANTGELFF
TRBJ2-1,TRBV6-8,-,TRBD2,TGTGCCAGCAGTCGCAGGACTAGCGAAACTGTTCCCTACAATGAGCAGTTCTTC,CASSRRTSETVPYNEQFF
TRBJ2-5,TRBV6-2/TRBV6-3,-,-,TGTGCCAGCAGCCCGTACCAAGAGACCCAGTACTTC,CASSPYQETQYF
TRBJ1-6,TRBV6-1,many,TRBD1,TGTGCCAGCAGACGACGGACAGGAGAAGGATCCTATAATTCACCCCTCCACTTT,CASRRRTGEGSYNSPLHF
TRBJ2-5,TRBV6-6,medium-sized,TRBD2,TGTGCCAGCAGTTACGGTAGAGCGACGGGGGGGCTCCAAGAGACCCAGTACTTC,CASSYGRATGGLQETQYF
TRBJ2-7,TRBV6-1,few,TRBD2,TGTGCCAGCAGCCCGGGGGGGACCTACGAGCAGTACTTC,CASSPGGTYEQYF
TRBJ2-1,TRBV6-1,many,-,TGTGCCAGCGGCGGGCTTGGCTACAATGAGCAGTTCTTC,CASGGLGYNEQFF
TRBJ2-5,TRBV6-5,-,-,TGTGCCAGCAGTTACTCCCAGACCCAGTACTTC,CASSYSQTQYF
TRBJ2-1,TRBV7-2,-,-,TGTGCCAGCAGCCAGTCCTACAATGAGCAGTTCTTC,CASSQSYNEQFF
TRBJ1-1,TRBV6-1,many,-,TGTGCCAGCAGCGAACCTGGGGGTTCCGGGAACACTGAAGCTTTCTTT,CASSEPGGSGNTEAFF
TRBJ2-1,TRBV6-1,few,-,TGTGCCAGCAGTGGGCAGCCCGGCTACAATGAGCAGTTCTTC,CASSGQPGYNEQFF
TRBJ2-3,TRBV6-4,many,-,TGTGCCAGCAGTGAGAGGGCGGGGAGCACAGATACGCAGTATTTT,CASSERAGSTDTQYF
TRBJ2-2,TRBV12-3/TRBV12-4,once,TRBD1,TGTGCCAGCAGAAGAAACAGGGGGCCTCGGACCGGGGAGCTGTTTTTT,CASRRNRGPRTGELFF
TRBJ2-5,TRBV7-2,few,-,TGTGCCAGCAGCTTACGCCGGGTTACAGGGCTATCCTACAATGAGCAGTACTTC,CASSLRRVTGLSYNEQYF
TRBJ2-1,TRBV12-3/TRBV12-4,-,TRBD1,TGTGCCAGCAGTTTGGTAATTCGGGGGACAGGTCGTATCTACGAGCAGTTCTTC,CASSLVIRGTGRIYEQFF
TRBJ2-1,TRBV4-1,medium-sized,-,TGCGCCAGCAGCCAAGCGGGGAGGTACAATGAGCAGTTCTTC,CASSQAGRYNEQFF
TRBJ2-1,TRBV6-1,medium-sized,TRBD2,TGTGCCAGCAGTGAAGCGGCGGGAGGGCACAATGAGCAGTTCTTC,CASSEAAGGHNEQFF
TRBJ2-3,TRBV12-3/TRBV12-4,many,TRBD2,TGTGCCAGCAAGGCTAGCGGGAGCGCAGATACGCAGTATTTT,CASKASGSADTQYF
TRBJ2-3,TRBV6-1,few,-,TGTGCCAGCAGAGTGGACGGAGAAGATACGCAGTATTTT,CASRVDGEDTQYF
TRBJ2-3,TRBV6-6,-,-,TGTGCCAGCAGTTGGCTCAGCACAGATACGCAGTATTTT,CASSWLSTDTQYF
TRBJ2-2,TRBV27,-,-,TGTGCCAGCAGTTTCACGAACACCGGGGAGCTGTTTTTT,CASSFTNTGELFF
TRBJ2-1,TRBV7-4,many,-,TGTGCCAGCAGCCCGAACGGGGGCAATTACTACAATGAGCAGTTCTTC,CASSPNGGNYYNEQFF
TRBJ2-5,TRBV25-1,many,-,TGTGCCAGCAGTGAATGGGAGACCCAGTACTTC,CASSEWETQYF
TRBJ2-7,TRBV6-1,many,-,TGTGCCAGCAGTGAGGGGGTAGAGGCCAACGAGCAGTACTTC,CASSEGVEANEQYF
TRBJ2-3,TRBV6-1,medium-sized,-,TGTGCCAGCAGTGAAGCTCGCGGCGCGTTTTCCACAGATACGCAGTATTTT,CASSEARGAFSTDTQYF
TRBJ2-3,TRBV11-3,-,-,TGTGCCAGCAGCTTACGAGGGTCAGGCATCACAGATACGCAGTATTTT,CASSLRGSGITDTQYF
TRBJ1-2,TRBV12-3/TRBV12-4,many,TRBD1,TGTGCCAGCAGTTCCTCATACAGGGGGGCCTATGGCTACACCTTC,CASSSSYRGAYGYTF
TRBJ2-2,TRBV6-1,many,TRBD2,TGTGCCAGCTATGCGGGGGGCCAACCCGGGGAGCTGTTTTTT,CASYAGGQPGELFF
TRBJ1-3,TRBV10-3,-,TRBD1,TGTGCCATCAGTGGACAGGGGATATCTGGAAACACCATATATTTT,CAISGQGISGNTIYF
TRBJ2-3,TRBV6-4,many,TRBD2,TGTGCCAGCAGTCTAGCGGGGGGCACAGATACGCAGTATTTT,CASSLAGGTDTQYF
TRBJ1-5,TRBV4-1,-,TRBD1,TGCGCCAGCAGCCAAGTTCTCGCAGGGGGACAGCCCCAGCATTTT,CASSQVLAGGQPQHF